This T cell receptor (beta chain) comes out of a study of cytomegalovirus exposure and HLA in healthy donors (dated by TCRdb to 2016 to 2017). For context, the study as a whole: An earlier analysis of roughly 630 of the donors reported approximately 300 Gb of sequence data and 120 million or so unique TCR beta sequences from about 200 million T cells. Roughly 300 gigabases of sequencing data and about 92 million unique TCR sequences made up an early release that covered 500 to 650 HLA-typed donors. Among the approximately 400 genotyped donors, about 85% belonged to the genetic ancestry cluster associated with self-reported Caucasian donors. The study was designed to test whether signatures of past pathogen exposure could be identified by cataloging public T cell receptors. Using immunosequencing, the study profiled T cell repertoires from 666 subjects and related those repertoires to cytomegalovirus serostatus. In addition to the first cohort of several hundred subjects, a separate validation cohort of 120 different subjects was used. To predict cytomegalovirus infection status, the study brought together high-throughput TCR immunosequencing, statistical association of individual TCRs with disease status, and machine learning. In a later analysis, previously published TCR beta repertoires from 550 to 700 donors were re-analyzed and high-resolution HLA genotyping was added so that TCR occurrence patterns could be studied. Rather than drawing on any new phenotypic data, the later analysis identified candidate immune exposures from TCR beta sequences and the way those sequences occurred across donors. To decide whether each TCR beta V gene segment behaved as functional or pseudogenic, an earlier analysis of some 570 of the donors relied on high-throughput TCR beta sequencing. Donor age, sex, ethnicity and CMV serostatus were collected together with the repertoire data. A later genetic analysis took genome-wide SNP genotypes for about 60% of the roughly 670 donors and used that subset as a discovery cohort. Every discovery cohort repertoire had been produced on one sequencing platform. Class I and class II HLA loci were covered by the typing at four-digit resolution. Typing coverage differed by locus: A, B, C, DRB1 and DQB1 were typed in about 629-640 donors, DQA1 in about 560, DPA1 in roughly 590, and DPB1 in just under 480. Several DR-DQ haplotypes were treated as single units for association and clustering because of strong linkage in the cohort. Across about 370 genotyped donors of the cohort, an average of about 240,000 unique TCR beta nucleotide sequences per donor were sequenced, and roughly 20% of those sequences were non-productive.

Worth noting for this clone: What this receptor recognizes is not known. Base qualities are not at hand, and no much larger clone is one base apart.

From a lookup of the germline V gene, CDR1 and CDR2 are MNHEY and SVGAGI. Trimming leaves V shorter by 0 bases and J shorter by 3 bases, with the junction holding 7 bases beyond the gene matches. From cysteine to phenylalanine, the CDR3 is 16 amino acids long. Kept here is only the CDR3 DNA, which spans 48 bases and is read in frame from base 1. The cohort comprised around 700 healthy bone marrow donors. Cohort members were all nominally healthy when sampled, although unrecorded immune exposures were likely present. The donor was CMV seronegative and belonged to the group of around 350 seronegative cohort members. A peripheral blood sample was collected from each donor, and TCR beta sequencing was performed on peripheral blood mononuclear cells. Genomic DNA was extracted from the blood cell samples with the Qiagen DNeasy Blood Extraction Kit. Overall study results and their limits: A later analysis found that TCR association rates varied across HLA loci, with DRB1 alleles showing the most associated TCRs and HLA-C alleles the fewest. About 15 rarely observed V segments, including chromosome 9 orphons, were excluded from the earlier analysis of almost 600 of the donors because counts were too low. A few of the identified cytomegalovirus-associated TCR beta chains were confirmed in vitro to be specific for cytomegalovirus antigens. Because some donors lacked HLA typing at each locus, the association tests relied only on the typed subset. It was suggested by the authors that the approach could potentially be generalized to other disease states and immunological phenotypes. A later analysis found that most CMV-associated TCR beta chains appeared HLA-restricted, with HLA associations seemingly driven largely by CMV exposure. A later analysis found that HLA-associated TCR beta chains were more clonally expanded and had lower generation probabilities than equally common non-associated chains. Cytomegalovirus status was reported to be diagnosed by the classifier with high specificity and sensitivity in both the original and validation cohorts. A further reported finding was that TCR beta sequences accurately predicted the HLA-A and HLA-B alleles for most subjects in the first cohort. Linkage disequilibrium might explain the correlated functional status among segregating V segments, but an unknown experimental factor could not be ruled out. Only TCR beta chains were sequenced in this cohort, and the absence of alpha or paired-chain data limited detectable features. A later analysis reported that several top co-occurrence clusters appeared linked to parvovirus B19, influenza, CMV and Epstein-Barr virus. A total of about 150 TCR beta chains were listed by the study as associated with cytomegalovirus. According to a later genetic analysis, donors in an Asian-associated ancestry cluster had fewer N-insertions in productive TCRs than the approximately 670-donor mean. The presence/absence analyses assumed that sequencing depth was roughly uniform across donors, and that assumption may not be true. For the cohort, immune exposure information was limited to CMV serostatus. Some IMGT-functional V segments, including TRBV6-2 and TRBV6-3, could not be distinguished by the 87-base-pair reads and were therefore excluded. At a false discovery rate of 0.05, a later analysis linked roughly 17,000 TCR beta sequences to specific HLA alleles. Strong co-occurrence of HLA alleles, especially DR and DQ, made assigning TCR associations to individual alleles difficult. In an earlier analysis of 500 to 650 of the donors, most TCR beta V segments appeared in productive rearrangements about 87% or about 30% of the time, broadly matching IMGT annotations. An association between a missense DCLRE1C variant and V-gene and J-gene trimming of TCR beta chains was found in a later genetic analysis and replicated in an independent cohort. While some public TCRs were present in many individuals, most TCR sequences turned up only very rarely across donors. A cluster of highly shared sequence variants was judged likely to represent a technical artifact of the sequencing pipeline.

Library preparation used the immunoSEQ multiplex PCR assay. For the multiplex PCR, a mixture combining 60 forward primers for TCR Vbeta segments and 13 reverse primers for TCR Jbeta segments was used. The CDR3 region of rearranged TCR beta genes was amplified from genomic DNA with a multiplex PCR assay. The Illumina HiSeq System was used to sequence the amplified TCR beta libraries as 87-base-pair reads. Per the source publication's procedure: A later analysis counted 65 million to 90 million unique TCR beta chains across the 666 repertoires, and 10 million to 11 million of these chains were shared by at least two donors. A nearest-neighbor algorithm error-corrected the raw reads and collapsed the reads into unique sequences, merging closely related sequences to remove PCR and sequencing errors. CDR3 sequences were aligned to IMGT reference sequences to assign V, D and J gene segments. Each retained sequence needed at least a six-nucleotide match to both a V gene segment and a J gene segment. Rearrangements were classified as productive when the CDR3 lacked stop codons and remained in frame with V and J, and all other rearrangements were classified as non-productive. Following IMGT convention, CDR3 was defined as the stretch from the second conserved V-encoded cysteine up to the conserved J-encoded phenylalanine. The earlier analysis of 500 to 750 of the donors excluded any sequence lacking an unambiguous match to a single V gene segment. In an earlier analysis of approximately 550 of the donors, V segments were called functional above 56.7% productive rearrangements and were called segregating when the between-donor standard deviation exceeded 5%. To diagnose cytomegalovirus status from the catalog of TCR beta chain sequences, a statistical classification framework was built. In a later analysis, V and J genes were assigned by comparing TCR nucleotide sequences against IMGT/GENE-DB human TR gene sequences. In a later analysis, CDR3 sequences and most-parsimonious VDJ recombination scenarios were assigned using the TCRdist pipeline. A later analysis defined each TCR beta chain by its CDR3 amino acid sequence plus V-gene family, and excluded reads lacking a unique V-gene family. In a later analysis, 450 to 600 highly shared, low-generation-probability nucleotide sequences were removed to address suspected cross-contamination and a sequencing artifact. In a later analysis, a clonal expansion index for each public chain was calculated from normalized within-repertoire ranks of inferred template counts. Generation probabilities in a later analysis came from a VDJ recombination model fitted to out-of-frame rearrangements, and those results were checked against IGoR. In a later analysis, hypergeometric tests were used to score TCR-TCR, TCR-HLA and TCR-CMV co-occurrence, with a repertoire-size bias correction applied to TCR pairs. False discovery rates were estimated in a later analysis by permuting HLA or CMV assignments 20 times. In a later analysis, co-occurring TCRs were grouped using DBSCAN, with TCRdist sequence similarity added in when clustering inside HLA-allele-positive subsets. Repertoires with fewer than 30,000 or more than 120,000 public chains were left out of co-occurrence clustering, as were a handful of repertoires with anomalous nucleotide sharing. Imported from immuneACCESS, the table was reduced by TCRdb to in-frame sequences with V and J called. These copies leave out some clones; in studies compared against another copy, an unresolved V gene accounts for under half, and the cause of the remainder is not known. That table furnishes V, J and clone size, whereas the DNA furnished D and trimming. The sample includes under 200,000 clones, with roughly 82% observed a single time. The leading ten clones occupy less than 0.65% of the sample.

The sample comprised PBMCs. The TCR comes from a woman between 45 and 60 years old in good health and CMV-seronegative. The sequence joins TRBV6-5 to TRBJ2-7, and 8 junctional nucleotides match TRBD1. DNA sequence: TGTGCCAGCAGTTACTCCCCCGGGACAGGCCGCTACGAGCAGTACTTC. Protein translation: CASSYSPGTGRYEQYF.